This TCR beta chain was obtained from a study of T cell responses to AZD1222 COVID-19 vaccine. Profiling relied on immunoSEQ multiplex PCR, and the TCRdb table lists in-frame clones only, not all of them. The sample yields tens of thousands of clones, about 85% seen once. Worth noting for this clone: Its target is not known.

Germline V gives CDR1 SGHRS, CDR2 YFSETQ. The CDR3 runs to 15 residues. Deletions cut 2 bases from V and 3 bases from J, with 11 bases between. Findings of the study overall: The study sampled repertoires only after the peak T cell response.

This chain joins TRBV5-1 and TRBJ2-2, with D tentatively TRBD1 (6 bases). Sequenced material: peripheral blood, taken on day 0 of AZD1222 vaccination. The TCR originated in an adult in good health. The CDR3 nucleotides read TGCGCCAGCAGCTTAACAGGGCCGGACACCGGGGAGCTGTTTTTT. As protein: CASSLTGPDTGELFF.